A selection of T cell receptor beta chains follows, all from one sample in a study of shared T cell receptors in the human thymus. Method: immunoSEQ multiplex PCR; TCRdb's copy keeps in-frame clones and lacks some. This table has 700,000 or so clones, approximately 85% appearing once. This sample was also put to use in a study of human thymus T cells.

Sequencing was performed on thymocytes. These receptors originate from a girl in the first two years of life with a congenital heart defect. Each CDR3 is given with its conserved first and last residue. D genes are given only for firm matches. Part of the rows lack a size; the others show once, few, many or a class for expanded clones.

>-|TRBJ1-2|TRBV4-1|-
TGCGCCAGCAGCACCCGACACCCCGCACGCTATGGCTACACCTTC
CASSTRHPARYGYTF
>once|TRBJ2-3|TRBV5-1|TRBD1
TGCGCCAGCAGCGCCTCCCCAGGGACAGGGGGCGTGGGACCTCCCACAGATACGCAGTATTTT
CASSASPGTGGVGPPTDTQYF
>few|TRBJ1-2|TRBV2|TRBD1
TGTGCCAGCAGCCCCCCAAGGGGTGACAGGGGTGGCTACACCTTC
CASSPPRGDRGGYTF
>-|TRBJ2-1|TRBV27|TRBD2
TGTGCCAGCAGTTTCACGGGGGGGGGCCACTCCCACAATGAGCAGTTCTTC
CASSFTGGGHSHNEQFF
>-|TRBJ1-4|TRBV19|-
TGTGCCAGTAGTATTGACTCCACAACTAATGAAAAACTGTTTTTT
CASSIDSTTNEKLFF
>-|TRBJ2-7|TRBV4-1|-
TGCGCCAGCAGCCAAGATTTAAACAGACACTACGAGCAGTACTTC
CASSQDLNRHYEQYF
>once|TRBJ2-4|TRBV5-1|TRBD1
TGCGCCAGCAGCACCCCGGACAGGGGAGAAAACATTCAGTACTTC
CASSTPDRGENIQYF
>-|TRBJ1-2|TRBV6-5|-
TGTGCCAGCAGTCCTACCGGGGGGGTGGTGGGCTACACCTTC
CASSPTGGVVGYTF
>-|TRBJ1-1|TRBV5-8|TRBD1
TGTGCCAGCAGCACCGGGACAGCTGATATGAACACTGAAGCTTTCTTT
CASSTGTADMNTEAFF
>-|TRBJ1-3|TRBV5-6|-
TGTGCCAGCAGCTTGGGTTCACAGGGCCACTCTGGAAACACCATATATTTT
CASSLGSQGHSGNTIYF
>-|TRBJ1-1|TRBV11-2|TRBD1
TGTGCCAGCAGCCCGGAGGGGCAGGGGGGCACTGAAGCTTTCTTT
CASSPEGQGGTEAFF
>-|TRBJ2-5|TRBV28|-
TGTGCCAGCAGTTTCGGCGGGTGGAGGGTTGGGCAAGAGACCCAGTACTTC
CASSFGGWRVGQETQYF
>-|TRBJ1-5|TRBV6-6|-
TGTGCCAGCAGCCCCCCAGGGAACCGGAATCAGCCCCAGCATTTT
CASSPPGNRNQPQHF
>-|TRBJ2-5|TRBV9|TRBD1
TGTGCCAGCAGCGGGGGGACAGGGGGAGAGACCCAGTACTTC
CASSGGTGGETQYF
>-|TRBJ2-3|TRBV5-1|TRBD2
TGCGCCAGCAGCTTGGGAAGCGGGGGGTGCACAGATACGCAGTATTTT
CASSLGSGGCTDTQYF
>-|TRBJ2-5|TRBV5-8|-
TGTGCCAGCACCATGTACACAGGGAGTCGCCAAGAGACCCAGTACTTC
CASTMYTGSRQETQYF
>once|TRBJ1-5|TRBV10-3|TRBD1
TGTGCCATCAGGACATGGGACAGCCCCTCGGAACCCCAGCATTTT
CAIRTWDSPSEPQHF
>-|TRBJ1-2|TRBV6-1|TRBD1
TGTGCCAGCAGTGATGACCGGGACAGAGGACCTAACTATGGCTACACCTTC
CASSDDRDRGPNYGYTF
>once|TRBJ1-1|TRBV28|-
TGTGCCAGCAGTCGAGACAGGACCGCCAACACTGAAGCTTTCTTT
CASSRDRTANTEAFF
>-|TRBJ1-5|TRBV27|TRBD1
TGTGCCAGCAGTCCAAGATCAAAGGGGGCCAGCAATCAGCCCCAGCATTTT
CASSPRSKGASNQPQHF
>once|TRBJ1-6|TRBV4-1|-
TGCGCCAGCAGCCAAGATGGACAGTACAATTCACCCCTCCACTTT
CASSQDGQYNSPLHF
>-|TRBJ1-3|TRBV4-3|TRBD1
TGCGCCAGCAGCCAAGAGATAGGGGGCAACACCATATATTTT
CASSQEIGGNTIYF
>-|TRBJ2-5|TRBV7-3|-
TGTGCCAGCAGCAGGCGGGGGCTACAGGGTTCTGAGACCCAGTACTTC
CASSRRGLQGSETQYF
>-|TRBJ1-1|TRBV25-1|-
TGTGCCAGCAGTGCCCGAATGGTTTCCGGGGAGGACACTGAAGCTTTCTTT
CASSARMVSGEDTEAFF
>-|TRBJ2-4|TRBV6-1|-
TGTGCCAGTCCTCCCGGGACATTACTGGGGGACATTCAGTACTTC
CASPPGTLLGDIQYF
>-|TRBJ1-2|TRBV14|-
TGTGCCAGCAGCCAAGACCGGGGGGCGGTTCCTCTTGGCTACACCTTC
CASSQDRGAVPLGYTF
>-|TRBJ1-2|TRBV4-3|TRBD1
TGCGCCAGCAGCCAAGTACAGGGGAGCCCCATATATGGCTACACCTTC
CASSQVQGSPIYGYTF
>-|TRBJ2-1|TRBV25-1|TRBD2
TGTGCCAGCACCGACGAGGGTAGCGGGGGGAACAATGAGCAGTTCTTC
CASTDEGSGGNNEQFF
>-|TRBJ2-5|TRBV19|-
TGTGCCAGTAACTCAGTGACGGGGGAAAGAGAAGAGACCCAGTACTTC
CASNSVTGEREETQYF